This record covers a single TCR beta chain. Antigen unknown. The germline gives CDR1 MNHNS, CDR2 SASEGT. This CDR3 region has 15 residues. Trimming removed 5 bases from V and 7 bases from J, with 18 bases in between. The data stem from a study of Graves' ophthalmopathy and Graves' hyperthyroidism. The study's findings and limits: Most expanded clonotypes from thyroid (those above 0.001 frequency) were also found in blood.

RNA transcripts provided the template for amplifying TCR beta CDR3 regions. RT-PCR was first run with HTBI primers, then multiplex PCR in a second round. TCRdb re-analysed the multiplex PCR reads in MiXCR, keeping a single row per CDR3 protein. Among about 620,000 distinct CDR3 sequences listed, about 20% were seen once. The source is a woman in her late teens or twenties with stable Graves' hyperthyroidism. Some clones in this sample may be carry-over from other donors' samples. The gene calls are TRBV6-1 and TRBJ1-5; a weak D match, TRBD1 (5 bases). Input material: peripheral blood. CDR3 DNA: TGTGCCAGCAGTCGGCAGGGTCACTCGCGACAGCCCCAGCATTTT. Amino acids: CASSRQGHSRQPQHF.